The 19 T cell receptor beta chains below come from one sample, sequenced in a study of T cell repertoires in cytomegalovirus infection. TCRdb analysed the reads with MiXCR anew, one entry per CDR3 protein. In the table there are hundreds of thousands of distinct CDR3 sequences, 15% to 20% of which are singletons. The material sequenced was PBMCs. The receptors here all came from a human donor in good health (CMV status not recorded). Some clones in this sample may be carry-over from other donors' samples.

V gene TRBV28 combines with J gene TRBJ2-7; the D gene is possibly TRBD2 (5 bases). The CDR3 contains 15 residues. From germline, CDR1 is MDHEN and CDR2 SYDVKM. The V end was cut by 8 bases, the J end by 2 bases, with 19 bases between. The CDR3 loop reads CASGSGWRNTYEQYF. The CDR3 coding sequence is TGTGCCAGCGGGTCCGGTTGGAGGAACACCTACGAGCAGTACTTC.

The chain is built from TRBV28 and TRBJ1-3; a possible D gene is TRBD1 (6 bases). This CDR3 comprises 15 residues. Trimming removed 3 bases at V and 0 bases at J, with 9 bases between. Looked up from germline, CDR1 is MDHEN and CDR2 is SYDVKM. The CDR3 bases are TGTGCCAGCAGTTTCCGGACAGCCTCTGGAAACACCATATATTTT. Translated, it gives CASSFRTASGNTIYF.

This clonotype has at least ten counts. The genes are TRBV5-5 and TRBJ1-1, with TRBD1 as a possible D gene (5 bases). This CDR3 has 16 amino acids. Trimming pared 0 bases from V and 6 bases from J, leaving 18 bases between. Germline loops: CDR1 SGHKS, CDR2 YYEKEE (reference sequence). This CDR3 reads CASSLAGLGTIAEAFF. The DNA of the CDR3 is TGTGCCAGCAGCTTGGCCGGTCTAGGGACGATAGCTGAAGCTTTCTTT.

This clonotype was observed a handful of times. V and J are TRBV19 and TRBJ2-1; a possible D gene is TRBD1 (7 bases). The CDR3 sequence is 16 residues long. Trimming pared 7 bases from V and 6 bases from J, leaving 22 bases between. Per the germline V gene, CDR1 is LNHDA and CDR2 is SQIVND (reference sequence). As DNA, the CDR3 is TGTGCCAGTAATTCGTTAGCAGGGGGGCTCCGCAATGAGCAGTTCTTC. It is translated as CASNSLAGGLRNEQFF.

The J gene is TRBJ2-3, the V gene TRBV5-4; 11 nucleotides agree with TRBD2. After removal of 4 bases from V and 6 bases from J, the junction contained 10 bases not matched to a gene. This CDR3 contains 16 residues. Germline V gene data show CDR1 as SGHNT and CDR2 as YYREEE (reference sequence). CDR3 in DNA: TGTGCCAGCAGCCTCCGGGTAGCGGGGGGGCGGGATACGCAGTATTTT. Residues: CASSLRVAGGRDTQYF.

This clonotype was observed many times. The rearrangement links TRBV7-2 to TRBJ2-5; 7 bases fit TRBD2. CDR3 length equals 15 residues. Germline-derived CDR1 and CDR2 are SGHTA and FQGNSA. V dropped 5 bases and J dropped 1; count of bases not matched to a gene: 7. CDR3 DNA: TGTGCCAGCAGCGCTGGAAGCGGGGTCCAAGAGACCCAGTACTTC. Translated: CASSAGSGVQETQYF.

In nucleotides, the CDR3 is TGTGCCACCCGTGCGGTCCTTACGCAGTATTTT. Translation gives CATRAVLTQYF. This chain connects TRBV7-4 to TRBJ2-3; D is unresolved. The length of the CDR3 is 11 residues. CDR1 and CDR2 from the germline V gene are SGHVT and SQSDAQ. V gave up 10 bases and J gave up 8 bases, with 13 bases separating them.

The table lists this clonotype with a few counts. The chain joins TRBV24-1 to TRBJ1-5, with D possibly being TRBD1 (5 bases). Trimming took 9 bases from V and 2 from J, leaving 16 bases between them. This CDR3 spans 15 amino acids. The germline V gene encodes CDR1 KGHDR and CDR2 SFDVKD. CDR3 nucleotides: TGTGCCACCTACCGAGGGGCGAGGGGCAATCAGCCCCAGCATTTT. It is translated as CATYRGARGNQPQHF.

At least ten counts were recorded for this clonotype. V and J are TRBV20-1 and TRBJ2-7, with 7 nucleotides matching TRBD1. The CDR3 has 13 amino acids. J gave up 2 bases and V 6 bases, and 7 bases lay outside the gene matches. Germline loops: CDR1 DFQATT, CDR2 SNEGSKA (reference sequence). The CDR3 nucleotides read TGCAGTGCCCACAACAGGGGAACCTACGAGCAGTACTTC. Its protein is CSAHNRGTYEQYF.

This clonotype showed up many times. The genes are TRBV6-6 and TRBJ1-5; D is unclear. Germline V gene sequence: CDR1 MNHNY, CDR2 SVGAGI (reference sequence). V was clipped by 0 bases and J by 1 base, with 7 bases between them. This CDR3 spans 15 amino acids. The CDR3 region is CASSYSSSSNQPQHF. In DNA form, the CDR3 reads TGTGCCAGCAGTTACTCGAGTTCAAGCAATCAGCCCCAGCATTTT.

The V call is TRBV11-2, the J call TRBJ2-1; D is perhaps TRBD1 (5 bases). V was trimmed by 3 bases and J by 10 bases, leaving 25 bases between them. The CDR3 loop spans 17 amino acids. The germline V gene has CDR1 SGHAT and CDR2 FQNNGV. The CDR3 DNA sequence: TGTGCCAGCAGCTTTCCCTTTGACAGTCCGCCCCTCGGGGAGCAGTTCTTC. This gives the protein CASSFPFDSPPLGEQFF. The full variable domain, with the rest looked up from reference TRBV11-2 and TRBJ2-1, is EAGVAQSPRYKIIEKRQSVAFWCNPISGHATLYWYQQILGQGPKLLIQFQNNGVVDDSQLPKDRFSAERLKGVDSTLKIQPAKLEDSAVYLCASSFPFDSPPLGEQFFGPGTRLTVL.

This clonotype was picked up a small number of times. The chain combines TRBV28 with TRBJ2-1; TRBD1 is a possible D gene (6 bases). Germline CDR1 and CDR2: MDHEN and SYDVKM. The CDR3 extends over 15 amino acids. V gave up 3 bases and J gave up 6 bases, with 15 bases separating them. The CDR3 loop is CASSFPGVGTNEQFF. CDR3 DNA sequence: TGTGCCAGCAGTTTCCCAGGGGTTGGGACCAATGAGCAGTTCTTC.

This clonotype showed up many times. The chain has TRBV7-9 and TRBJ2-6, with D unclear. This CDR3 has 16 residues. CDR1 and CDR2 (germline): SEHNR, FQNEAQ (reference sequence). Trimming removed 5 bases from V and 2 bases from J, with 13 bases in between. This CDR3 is CASSGGATTGANVLTF. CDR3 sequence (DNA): TGTGCCAGCAGCGGCGGAGCCACTACTGGGGCCAACGTCCTGACTTTC.

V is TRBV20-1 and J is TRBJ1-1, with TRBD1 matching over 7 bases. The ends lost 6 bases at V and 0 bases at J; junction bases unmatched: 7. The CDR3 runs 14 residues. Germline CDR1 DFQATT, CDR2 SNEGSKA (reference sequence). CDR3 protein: CSAYTQGMNTEAFF. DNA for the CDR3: TGCAGTGCGTACACACAGGGGATGAACACTGAAGCTTTCTTT.

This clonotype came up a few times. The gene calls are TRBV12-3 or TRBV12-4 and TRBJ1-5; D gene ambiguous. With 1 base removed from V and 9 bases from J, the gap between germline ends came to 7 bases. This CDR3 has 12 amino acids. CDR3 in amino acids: CASSLVGGPQHF. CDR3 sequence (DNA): TGTGCCAGCAGTTTAGTCGGTGGGCCCCAGCATTTT.

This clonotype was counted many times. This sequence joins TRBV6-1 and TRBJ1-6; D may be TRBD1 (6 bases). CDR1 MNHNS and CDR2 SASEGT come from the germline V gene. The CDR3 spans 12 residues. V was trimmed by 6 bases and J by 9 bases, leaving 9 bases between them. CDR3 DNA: TGTGCCAGCAGAGCAGGGGTTTCACCCCTCCACTTT. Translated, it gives CASRAGVSPLHF.

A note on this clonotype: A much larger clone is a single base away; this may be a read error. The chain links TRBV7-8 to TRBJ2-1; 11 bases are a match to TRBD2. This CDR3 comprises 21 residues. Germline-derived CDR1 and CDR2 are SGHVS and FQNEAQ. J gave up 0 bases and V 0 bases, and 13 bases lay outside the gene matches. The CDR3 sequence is CASSLAQVGSGRATSYNEQFF. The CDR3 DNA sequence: TGTGCCAGCAGCTTAGCGCAGGTGGGTAGCGGGAGGGCTACCTCCTACAATGAGCAGTTCTTC. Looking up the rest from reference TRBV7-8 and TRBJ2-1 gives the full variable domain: GAGVSQSPRYKVAKRGQDVALRCDPISGHVSLFWYQQALGQGPEFLTYFQNEAQLDKSGLPSDRFFAERPEGSVSTLKIQRTQQEDSAVYLCASSLAQVGSGRATSYNEQFFGPGTRLTVL.

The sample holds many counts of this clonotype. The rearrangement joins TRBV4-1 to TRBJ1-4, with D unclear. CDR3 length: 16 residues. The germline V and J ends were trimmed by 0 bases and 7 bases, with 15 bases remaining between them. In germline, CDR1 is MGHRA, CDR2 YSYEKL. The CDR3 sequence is CASSQDPAGSVEKLFF. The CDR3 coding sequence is TGCGCCAGCAGCCAAGATCCGGCGGGCTCCGTTGAAAAACTGTTTTTT.

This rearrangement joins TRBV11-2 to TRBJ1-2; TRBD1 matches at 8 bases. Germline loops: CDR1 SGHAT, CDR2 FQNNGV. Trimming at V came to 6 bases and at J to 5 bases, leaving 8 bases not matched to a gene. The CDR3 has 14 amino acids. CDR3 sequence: CASRSTGGAYGYTF. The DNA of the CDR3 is TGTGCCAGCAGGAGCACAGGGGGGGCGTATGGCTACACCTTC.